Each of the 27 T cell receptor beta chains below was sequenced from the same sample in a study of neurological immune-mediated disorders. TCRdb ran MiXCR on the 5' RACE reads and lists one entry per CDR3 protein. The data show 67,000 or so distinct CDR3 sequences, around 13% seen once. Time point meaning: longitudinal time-point 1 (baseline). Sample: PBMCs. The receptor source for this set is a female donor with HTLV-1-associated myelopathy (HAM/TSP).

This rearrangement joins TRBV5-1 to TRBJ2-2; either TRBD1 or TRBD2 may fit D (5 bases each). Trimming took off 1 base at V and 1 base at J, with 8 bases between the two ends. The germline V gene encodes CDR1 SGHRS and CDR2 YFSETQ. The CDR3 is made up of 15 amino acids. This CDR3 is CASSLWDGNTGELFF. The CDR3 DNA reads TGCGCCAGCAGCTTGTGGGACGGGAACACCGGGGAGCTGTTTTTT.

This clonotype was found many times. The CDR3 DNA reads TGTGCCAGCTCCACCGGGACATCACCCTACGAGCAGTACTTC. This gives the protein CASSTGTSPYEQYF. The chain links TRBV9 to TRBJ2-7; possible D gene TRBD1, 6 bases. CDR3 size: 14 residues. CDR1 is SGDLS, CDR2 YYNGEE, per germline. V lost 7 bases and J lost 2, with 16 bases in between.

This clonotype was seen at least ten times. This chain joins TRBV5-1 and TRBJ2-5; D unclear. Trimming shortened V by 0 bases and J by 2 bases, and 8 bases separated the two germline ends. The V gene's germline CDR1 is SGHRS and CDR2 YFSETQ. The CDR3 has 14 residues. CDR3 bases: TGCGCCAGCAGCTTGGGACGGGTACAAGAGACCCAGTACTTC. Encoded protein: CASSLGRVQETQYF.

This clonotype was seen a few times. This rearrangement joins TRBV5-1 to TRBJ2-3; weak D call: TRBD1 (5 bases). Germline V gene lookup returns CDR1 SGHRS and CDR2 YFSETQ. Between the trimmed V and J ends, which lost 2 bases and 5 bases, there was a span of 6 bases. This CDR3 contains 12 residues. CDR3 DNA: TGCGCCAGCAGCTTCACAGGAGATACGCAGTATTTT. The encoded protein is CASSFTGDTQYF.

Notes on this clonotype: The junction shows a germline mismatch at one end, possibly a read error. The chain combines TRBV7-3 with TRBJ2-2, with D possibly being TRBD2 (6 bases). This CDR3 has 16 amino acids. CDR1 and CDR2 (germline): SGHTA, FQGTGA. The CDR3 coding sequence is TGTGCCAGCAGCCAATCCGGGACTGCGAACACCTGGGAGCTGTTTTTT. It yields the protein CASSQSGTANTWELFF.

This clonotype was detected ten times or more. The chain joins TRBV10-3 to TRBJ1-5; 8 bases align to TRBD1. The CDR3 spans 15 residues. The germline V gene encodes CDR1 ENHRY and CDR2 SYGVKD. Unmatched junction bases numbered 5, after V lost 4 bases and J lost 3 bases. CDR3 nucleotide sequence: TGTGCCATCAGTGGTGGACAGGGAGACAATCAGCCCCAGCATTTT. Translated: CAISGGQGDNQPQHF.

This clonotype was counted at least ten times. This rearrangement joins TRBV15 to TRBJ2-3; D unclear. V dropped 0 bases and J dropped 0 bases, with 10 bases sitting between them. Germline CDR1 reads LNHNV; CDR2 reads YYDKDF (reference sequence). This CDR3 has 16 amino acids. Here the CDR3 DNA reads TGTGCCACCAGCAGAGATCTGTCGGCTAGCACAGATACGCAGTATTTT. Its protein is CATSRDLSASTDTQYF.

There are many counts of this clonotype. V and J are TRBV5-1 and TRBJ2-5; D not resolved. Trimming cost V 4 bases and J 2 bases, with 12 bases left between them. The CDR3 loop spans 14 amino acids. Germline V gives CDR1 SGHRS, CDR2 YFSETQ. CDR3 region: CASSVRTVQETQYF. CDR3 nucleotides: TGCGCCAGCAGCGTGAGGACGGTACAAGAGACCCAGTACTTC. Variable domain in full (rest from reference TRBV5-1 and TRBJ2-5): KAGVTQTPRYLIKTRGQQVTLSCSPISGHRSVSWYQQTPGQGLQFLFEYFSETQRNKGNFPGRFSGRQFSNSRSEMNVSTLELGDSALYLCASSVRTVQETQYFGPGTRLLVL.

The CDR3 is CASSPTAGPYNEQFF. DNA of the CDR3: TGTGCCAGCAGCCCAACGGCAGGGCCCTACAATGAGCAGTTCTTC. The chain uses TRBV3-1 and TRBJ2-1, with D possibly being TRBD1 (5 bases). This CDR3 is built from 15 residues. V dropped 4 bases and J dropped 2 bases, with 12 bases sitting between them. Germline CDR1 reads LGHDT; CDR2 reads YNNKEL (reference sequence).

The V and J genes are TRBV5-4 and TRBJ2-2; D tentatively fits TRBD1 or TRBD2 (5 bases each). The V end was cut by 3 bases, the J end by 4 bases, with 13 bases between. Germline V gene lookup returns CDR1 SGHNT and CDR2 YYREEE (reference sequence). The CDR3 loop spans 15 amino acids. CDR3 nucleotides: TGTGCCAGCAGCTCGGCCCGGGACGGCACCGGGGAGCTGTTTTTT. This gives the protein CASSSARDGTGELFF.

Ten or more counts support this clonotype. The rearrangement uses TRBV5-1 and TRBJ2-7, with unresolved D. The CDR3 covers 14 residues. Germline values: CDR1 SGHRS, CDR2 YFSETQ. Trimming took off 0 bases at V and 3 bases at J, with 10 bases between the two ends. CDR3 coding DNA: TGCGCCAGCAGCTTGGGGACGGTAAACTACGAGCAGTACTTC. Protein product: CASSLGTVNYEQYF.

Many counts were recorded for this clonotype. This rearrangement joins TRBV10-3 to TRBJ2-6; perhaps TRBD1 as D (6 bases). Germline V CDR1 and CDR2: ENHRY, SYGVKD. This CDR3 has 18 amino acids. V lost 2 bases, J lost 1 base, and 15 bases lay in between. The CDR3 nucleotides are TGTGCCATCAGTGAGCAAGCAGGGGCGGTGTCTGGGGCCAACGTCCTGACTTTC. It encodes CAISEQAGAVSGANVLTF.

The table lists this clonotype with many counts. This sequence joins TRBV2 and TRBJ2-7; 9 nucleotides line up with TRBD1. Losses at the gene ends were 4 bases for V and 3 bases for J; bases not matched to a gene: 4. The CDR3 consists of 14 residues. Germline loops: CDR1 SNHLY, CDR2 FYNNEI. CDR3 amino acids: CASSGDRAHYEQYF. CDR3 coding DNA: TGTGCCAGCAGTGGGGACAGGGCCCACTACGAGCAGTACTTC.

This clonotype appeared many times. CDR3 sequence (DNA): TGCGCCAGCGGCGAAACATCGTTTCCCTACGGCTACACCTTC. Translation gives CASGETSFPYGYTF. The chain joins TRBV5-1 to TRBJ1-2, with D uncertain. Germline V CDR1 and CDR2: SGHRS, YFSETQ. Trimming left V 7 bases short and J 8 bases short, with 21 bases between. The CDR3 has 14 amino acids.

The chain couples TRBV20-1 to TRBJ1-1, with a tentative D call TRBD1 (6 bases). CDR3 size: 13 residues. CDR1 DFQATT and CDR2 SNEGSKA come from the germline V gene (reference sequence). The CDR3 DNA sequence: TGCAGCTCCCAACAGGGAACAAACACTGAAGCTTTCTTT. Protein product: CSSQQGTNTEAFF.

In this sample, this clonotype turned up many times. This chain joins TRBV5-6 and TRBJ2-7; D is uncertain. The V gene's germline CDR1 is SGHDT and CDR2 YYEEEE. V gave up 1 base and J gave up 6 bases, with 11 bases separating them. CDR3 length: 13 residues. The CDR3 bases are TGTGCCAGCAGCTTGTTTCTTATCGGCGAGCAGTACTTC. This codes for CASSLFLIGEQYF.

Many counts were recorded for this clonotype. The chain links TRBV5-1 to TRBJ1-3, with 7 bases that match TRBD1. The CDR3 spans 16 residues. With 4 bases clipped from V and 4 bases from J, the junction kept 11 bases outside the gene matches. The germline V gene encodes CDR1 SGHRS and CDR2 YFSETQ. The CDR3 DNA sequence: TGCGCCAGCAGCGCCTCGGGACAGCAATCCGGAAACACCATATATTTT. Encoded protein: CASSASGQQSGNTIYF.

This chain joins TRBV18 and TRBJ1-2; D might be TRBD1 (5 bases). This CDR3 has 14 residues. Germline loops: CDR1 KGHSH, CDR2 LQKENI. The V gene lost 2 bases and the J gene lost 4 bases, with 11 bases spanning the gap. CDR3 sequence (DNA): TGTGCCAGCTCACCAGAATCGGGGGGCTATGGCTACACCTTC. Amino acid sequence: CASSPESGGYGYTF.

For this clonotype: A read error is possible here, since a much larger clone lies one base away. The chain couples TRBV9 to TRBJ2-6; a weak D match, TRBD1 (6 bases). Germline values: CDR1 SGDLS, CDR2 YYNGEE. The CDR3 is 15 amino acids. V shed 2 bases and J shed 5 bases, with 11 bases lying between them. The CDR3 DNA is TGTGCCAGCAGCGTCACAGGGAATAGGGCCAACGTCCTGACTTTC. Amino acid sequence: CASSVTGNRANVLTF.

The sample holds many counts of this clonotype. The chain employs TRBV10-3 and TRBJ2-1, with 9 positions matching TRBD2. The CDR3 runs 14 residues. Germline CDR1 and CDR2: ENHRY and SYGVKD. V was pared by 7 bases and J by 6 bases, with 7 bases of the junction left unmatched. The CDR3 region has the DNA TGTGCCATCAACTCGCGGGGGGGGACCAATGAGCAGTTCTTC. This encodes CAINSRGGTNEQFF.

This clonotype is a singleton in its sample. CDR3 amino acids: CAWSRQGSGADTQYF. The CDR3 region has the DNA TGTGCCTGGAGTAGACAGGGGTCGGGGGCAGATACGCAGTATTTT. The chain recombines TRBV30 with TRBJ2-3; 8 positions agree with TRBD1. CDR3 length: 15 amino acids. The V segment lost 2 bases and the J segment 4 bases; nucleotides outside the gene matches: 8. Germline V gives CDR1 GTSNPN, CDR2 SVGIG (reference sequence).

This clonotype was found many times. This sequence joins TRBV20-1 and TRBJ2-1; no definite D call. Germline assignment: CDR1 DFQATT and CDR2 SNEGSKA (reference sequence). Trimming removed 0 bases at V and 2 bases at J, with 11 bases between. The CDR3 covers 15 residues. The CDR3 is CSARDPRATYNEQFF. The CDR3 region has the DNA TGCAGTGCTAGAGACCCCCGGGCGACCTACAATGAGCAGTTCTTC.

In its sample, this clonotype was seen many times. This sequence joins TRBV20-1 and TRBJ2-4; 9 bases line up with TRBD1. Germline V gene sequence: CDR1 DFQATT, CDR2 SNEGSKA (reference sequence). There are 15 residues in the CDR3. V shed 5 bases and J 4 bases; nucleotides not matched to a gene: 9. This CDR3 is CSAGQGMVGKNIQYF. For the CDR3, the DNA is TGCAGTGCTGGACAGGGGATGGTGGGGAAAAACATTCAGTACTTC.

This chain uses TRBV29-1 with TRBJ1-1; D call uncertain. Trimming stripped 5 bases from V and 1 base from J, with 5 bases between. Per germline, CDR1 SQVTM and CDR2 ANQGSEA. The CDR3 sequence is 11 residues long. DNA of the CDR3: TGCAGCGTTCAGGAGAACACTGAAGCTTTCTTT. The encoded protein is CSVQENTEAFF.

This clonotype was seen repeatedly, ten times or more. The gene calls are TRBV20-1 and TRBJ2-1; 11 bases align to TRBD2. The CDR3 consists of 13 residues. Germline V gene sequence: CDR1 DFQATT, CDR2 SNEGSKA (reference sequence). After removal of 5 bases from V and 9 bases from J, the junction contained 6 bases not matched to a gene. CDR3 sequence reads: CSAPILAGAEQFF. The CDR3 nucleotides read TGCAGTGCTCCTATACTAGCGGGGGCTGAGCAGTTCTTC.

There are many counts of this clonotype. The V gene is TRBV12-3 or TRBV12-4, the J gene TRBJ2-3, with TRBD2 matching 12 bases. This CDR3 contains 15 residues. Losses at the gene ends were 7 bases for V and 6 bases for J; bases not matched to a gene: 8. CDR3 DNA sequence: TGTGCCAGCACTTTGAGGACTAGCGGGGCGGATACGCAGTATTTT. This encodes CASTLRTSGADTQYF.

This clonotype was seen repeatedly, ten times or more. CDR3 coding DNA: TGTGCCAGCACAAAGGGTAACACCGGGGAGCTGTTTTTT. The encoded protein is CASTKGNTGELFF. The genes are TRBV7-8 and TRBJ2-2; D gene unclear. In germline, CDR1 is SGHVS, CDR2 FQNEAQ. The V end lost 7 bases, the J end lost 2 bases, and 8 bases lay between the germline ends. This CDR3 is 13 amino acids long.